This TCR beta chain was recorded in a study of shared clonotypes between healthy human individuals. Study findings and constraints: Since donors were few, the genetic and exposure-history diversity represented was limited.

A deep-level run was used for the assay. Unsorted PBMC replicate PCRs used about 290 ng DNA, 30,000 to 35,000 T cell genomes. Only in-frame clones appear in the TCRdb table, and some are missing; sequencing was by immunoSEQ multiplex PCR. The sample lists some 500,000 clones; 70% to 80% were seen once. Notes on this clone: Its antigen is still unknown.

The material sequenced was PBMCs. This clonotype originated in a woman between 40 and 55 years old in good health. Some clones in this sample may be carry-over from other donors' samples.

The CDR3 loop reads CASSSSLQSQGLGANVLTF. CDR3 nucleotide sequence: TGTGCCAGTAGTTCTTCCTTGCAATCCCAGGGGCTAGGGGCCAACGTCCTGACTTTC. The gene calls are TRBV19 and TRBJ2-6, with D perhaps TRBD1 (6 bases). The V gene's germline CDR1 is LNHDA and CDR2 SQIVND (reference sequence). V was trimmed by 5 bases and J by 4 bases, leaving 24 bases between them. The CDR3 loop spans 19 amino acids.